The present entry profiles one T cell receptor beta chain with its context. Construction of TCR beta libraries relied on iRepertoire HTBI primers and on Arm-PCR targeting CDR3 regions. The authors' processing: Across the samples, identification revealed about 62 TRBV and 12 to 15 TRBJ segments. TCRdb redid the calling of the multiplex PCR reads with MiXCR, one entry per CDR3 protein. The V and J calls and clone size come from TCRdb's table, not from the authors' own analysis. The sample has 400,000 to 500,000 distinct CDR3 sequences, 20% to 25% seen once. The CDR3 has 14 residues. CDR1 is LGHDT and CDR2 is YNNKEL in the germline V gene (reference sequence). V was clipped by 3 bases and J by 7 bases; unmatched bases: 6. The record originates from a study of regulatory T cells in long-lasting Graves disease. Time point of the sample: persistent/refractory GD, antithyroid drugs over 5 years with positive TRAb. PBMC RNA served as the TCR library source. Staff took approximately 9.9 milliliters of peripheral blood and put it into EDTA tubes.

The clonotype originates from a female donor with Graves disease. The source material was peripheral blood mononuclear cells (PBMCs), sampled when the disease was refractory, from a patient treated with antithyroid drugs. The chain joins TRBV3-1 to TRBJ2-1; 7 bases line up with TRBD2. In DNA form, the CDR3 reads TGTGCCAGCAGCCACCCGGGGGGAGGGAATGAGCAGTTCTTC. It specifies CASSHPGGGNEQFF.